This T cell receptor (beta chain) comes out of a study of cytomegalovirus exposure and HLA in healthy donors. For this clone: Its matching antigen is unknown.

Points from the study as a whole: According to a later analysis, most TCR beta chains associated with CMV appeared HLA-restricted.

Primers: 60 Vbeta forward and 13 Jbeta reverse. Sequencing used immunoSEQ multiplex PCR; TCRdb keeps in-frame clones, though not all of them. The sample lists roughly 130,000 clones; more than 70% were seen once. From germline, CDR1 is MDHEN and CDR2 SYDVKM. The CDR3 is 17 amino acids. V gave up 2 bases and J gave up 4 bases; unmatched junction bases: 8. The V call is TRBV28, the J call TRBJ2-3; 11 positions match TRBD2. The sequence was collected from a male donor in good health and CMV-seropositive. Sequencing input: PBMCs. DNA of the CDR3: TGTGCCAGCAGTTTAGAGCGACTAGCGGGATTTCCAGATACGCAGTATTTT. This translates into CASSLERLAGFPDTQYF.